This T cell receptor (beta chain) was retrieved from a study of CD8+ T cells in alopecia areata. The germline CDR1 and CDR2 sequences are SGHRS and YFSETQ. V was pared by 0 bases and J by 0 bases, with 5 bases between. CDR3 length: 14 amino acids. The table lists this clone with a few counts. The sample has other DNA sequences that encode this CDR3 too. Treatment denoted: oral pan-JAK inhibitor, 5-10 mg twice daily. cDNA reverse transcribed from extracted RNA served as the sequencing template. TCRdb's table, derived via immunoSEQ multiplex PCR, lists solely in-frame clones and lacks some. Of some 120,000 clones in the sample, roughly 50% are singletons; the top ten hold 10% to 15%.

The chain employs TRBV5-1 and TRBJ2-3; no clear D gene. The receptor's source is a human donor with alopecia areata. This specimen consisted of CD8+ T cells sorted from blood, obtained at week 24, from a patient treated with tofacitinib. CDR3 loop: CASSLDGSTDTQYF. CDR3 nucleotide sequence: TGCGCCAGCAGCTTGGACGGCAGCACAGATACGCAGTATTTT.